This paragraph covers one T cell receptor beta chain sequence. This entry comes from a study of lymphopenia after photon versus proton radiotherapy. The J segment lost 5 bases and the V segment lost 4 bases, leaving 5 bases of the junction unmatched. The CDR3 is 14 residues long. The V gene's germline CDR1 is SGDLS and CDR2 YYNGEE. Here immunoSEQ multiplex PCR was the method, and the copy in TCRdb shows in-frame clones only, minus some. This repertoire shows 60,000 or so clones, around 86% found once; its top ten account for less than 2.5%. The sequence was obtained from a man between 40 and 49 years old with gastric cancer. The source material was peripheral blood, sampled from a patient treated with photon-based radiotherapy. The rearrangement links TRBV9 to TRBJ2-1, with TRBD2 matching over 8 bases. This chain's CDR3 is CASSTGGIDNEQFF. The CDR3 DNA is TGTGCCAGCAGCACGGGGGGGATTGACAATGAGCAGTTCTTC.